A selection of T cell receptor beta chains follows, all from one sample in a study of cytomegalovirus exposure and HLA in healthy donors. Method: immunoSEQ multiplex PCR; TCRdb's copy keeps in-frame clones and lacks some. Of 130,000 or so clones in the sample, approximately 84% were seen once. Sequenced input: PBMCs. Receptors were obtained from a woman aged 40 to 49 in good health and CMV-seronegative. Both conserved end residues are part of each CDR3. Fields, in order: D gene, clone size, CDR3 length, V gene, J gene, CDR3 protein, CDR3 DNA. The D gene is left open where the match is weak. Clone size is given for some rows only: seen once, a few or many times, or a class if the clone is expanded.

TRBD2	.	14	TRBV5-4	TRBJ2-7	CASSSSGVAYEQYF	TGTGCCAGCAGCTCTAGCGGGGTTGCCTACGAGCAGTACTTC
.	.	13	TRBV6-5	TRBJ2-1	CASSSLVPNEQFF	TGTGCCAGCAGTTCTCTAGTCCCCAATGAGCAGTTCTTC
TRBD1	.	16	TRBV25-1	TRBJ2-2	CASSKRQGVVTGELFF	TGTGCCAGCAGTAAGCGACAGGGGGTCGTCACCGGGGAGCTGTTTTTT
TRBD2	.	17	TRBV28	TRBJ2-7	CASSFVLAGESSYEQYF	TGTGCCAGCAGTTTTGTCCTAGCGGGAGAAAGCTCCTACGAGCAGTACTTC
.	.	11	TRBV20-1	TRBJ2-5	CSAQESETQYF	TGCAGTGCTCAGGAAAGTGAGACCCAGTACTTC
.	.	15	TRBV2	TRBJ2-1	CASNTNGGVLAEQFF	TGTGCCAGCAATACTAATGGCGGGGTCTTGGCTGAGCAGTTCTTC
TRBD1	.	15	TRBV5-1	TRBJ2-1	CASSLEGQGSNEQFF	TGCGCCAGCAGCTTGGAGGGACAGGGGTCGAATGAGCAGTTCTTC
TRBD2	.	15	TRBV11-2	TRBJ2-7	CASSQLTSGAYEQYF	TGTGCCAGCAGCCAACTCACTAGCGGAGCCTACGAGCAGTACTTC
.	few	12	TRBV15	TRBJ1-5	CATRSFDQPQHF	TGTGCCACCAGGAGTTTTGATCAGCCCCAGCATTTT
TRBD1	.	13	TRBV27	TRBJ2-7	CASSFGQAYEQYF	TGTGCCAGCAGTTTTGGACAGGCATACGAGCAGTACTTC
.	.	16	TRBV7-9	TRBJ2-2	CASQALSGAGTGELFF	TGTGCCAGCCAAGCTCTCAGTGGGGCGGGAACCGGGGAGCTGTTTTTT
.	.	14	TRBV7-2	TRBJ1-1	CATAPQAMNTEAFF	TGTGCCACAGCACCACAGGCGATGAACACTGAAGCTTTCTTT
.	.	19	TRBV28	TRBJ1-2	CASSLISSGFGVPAGGYTF	TGTGCCAGCAGTTTAATTTCCTCGGGTTTCGGGGTACCCGCCGGCGGCTACACCTTC
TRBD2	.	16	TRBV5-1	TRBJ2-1	CASSQTGTTSYNEQFF	TGCGCCAGCAGTCAGACCGGGACTACTTCCTACAATGAGCAGTTCTTC
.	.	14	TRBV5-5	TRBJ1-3	CASTPGGSGNTIYF	TGTGCCAGCACCCCCGGCGGCTCTGGAAACACCATATATTTT
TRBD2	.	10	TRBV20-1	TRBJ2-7	CSATGREQYF	TGCAGTGCTACCGGGAGGGAGCAGTACTTC
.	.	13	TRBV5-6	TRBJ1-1	CASSLGGGTEAFF	TGTGCCAGCAGCTTGGGGGGGGGCACTGAAGCTTTCTTT
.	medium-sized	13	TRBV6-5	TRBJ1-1	CASSIQMNTEAFF	TGTGCCAGCAGTATCCAGATGAACACTGAAGCTTTCTTT
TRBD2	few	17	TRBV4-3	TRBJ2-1	CASSHYSRTSGNNEQFF	TGCGCCAGCAGCCACTACTCACGGACTAGCGGTAACAATGAGCAGTTCTTC
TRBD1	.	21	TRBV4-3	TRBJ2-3	CASSQDQWLLVRDREPDTQYF	TGCGCCAGCAGCCAAGATCAGTGGTTGCTTGTAAGGGACAGGGAACCAGATACGCAGTATTTT
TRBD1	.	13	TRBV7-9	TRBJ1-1	CASSADRVSEAFF	TGTGCCAGCAGCGCGGACAGGGTCTCTGAAGCTTTCTTT
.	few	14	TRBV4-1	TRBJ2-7	CASSQALGPYEQYF	TGCGCCAGCAGCCAAGCGCTTGGGCCTTACGAGCAGTACTTC
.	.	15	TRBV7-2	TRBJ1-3	CASSHVTGQLNTIYF	TGTGCCAGCAGCCACGTGACTGGACAGCTTAACACCATATATTTT
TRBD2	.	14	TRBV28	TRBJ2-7	CASSLGGGHGEQYF	TGTGCCAGCAGTTTGGGGGGGGGTCATGGCGAGCAGTACTTC
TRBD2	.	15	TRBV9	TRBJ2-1	CASSVSGGPYNEQFF	TGTGCCAGCAGCGTTAGCGGGGGACCCTACAATGAGCAGTTCTTC
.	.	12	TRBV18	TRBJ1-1	CASSPAPAEAFF	TGTGCCAGCTCACCTGCCCCGGCTGAAGCTTTCTTT
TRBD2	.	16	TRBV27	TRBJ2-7	CASSLRTSGEKYEQYF	TGTGCCAGCAGCCTTAGAACTAGCGGGGAAAAATACGAGCAGTACTTC
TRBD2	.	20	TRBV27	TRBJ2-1	CASSLSLPRLAGGGYNEQFF	TGTGCCAGCAGTTTATCTCTCCCAAGACTAGCGGGAGGTGGGTACAATGAGCAGTTCTTC
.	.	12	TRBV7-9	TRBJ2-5	CASSGGAETQYF	TGTGCCAGCAGCGGAGGGGCAGAGACCCAGTACTTC
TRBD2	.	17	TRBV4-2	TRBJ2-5	CASSPGGGTYFQETQYF	TGTGCCAGCAGCCCGGGCGGGGGGACTTACTTCCAAGAGACCCAGTACTTC
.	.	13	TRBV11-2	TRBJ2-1	CASSSRQDDEQFF	TGTGCCAGCAGCTCTAGACAGGATGATGAGCAGTTCTTC
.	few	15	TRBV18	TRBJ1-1	CASSPPELKGTEAFF	TGTGCCAGCTCACCACCGGAGTTAAAAGGTACTGAAGCTTTCTTT
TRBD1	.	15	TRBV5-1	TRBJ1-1	CASSRSQGMDTEAFF	TGCGCCAGCAGCAGATCACAGGGGATGGACACTGAAGCTTTCTTT
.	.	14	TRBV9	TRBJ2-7	CASSVGTSTYEQYF	TGTGCCAGCAGCGTCGGGACTTCCACCTACGAGCAGTACTTC
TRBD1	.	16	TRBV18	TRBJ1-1	CASSPFLDRAAPEAFF	TGTGCCAGCTCACCATTTCTGGACAGGGCAGCACCTGAAGCTTTCTTT
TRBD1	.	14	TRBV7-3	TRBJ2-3	CASSRGQGADTQYF	TGTGCCAGCAGCCGGGGACAGGGCGCAGATACGCAGTATTTT
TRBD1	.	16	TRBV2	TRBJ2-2	CASSPDRVSNTGELFF	TGTGCCAGCAGTCCTGACAGGGTCTCGAACACCGGGGAGCTGTTTTTT
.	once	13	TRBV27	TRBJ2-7	CASSSGISYEQYF	TGTGCCAGCAGTTCAGGGATCTCCTACGAGCAGTACTTC
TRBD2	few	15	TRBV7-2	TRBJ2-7	CASSPPAGGPYEQYF	TGTGCCAGCAGCCCCCCAGCGGGAGGGCCCTACGAGCAGTACTTC
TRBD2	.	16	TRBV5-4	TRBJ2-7	CASSLELAGASYEQYF	TGTGCCAGCAGCTTGGAACTAGCGGGAGCCTCCTACGAGCAGTACTTC
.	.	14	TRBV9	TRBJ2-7	CASSATGFRYEQYF	TGTGCCAGCAGCGCCACAGGGTTCCGATACGAGCAGTACTTC
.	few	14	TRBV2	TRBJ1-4	CASSSGTWGEKLFF	TGTGCCAGCAGTTCAGGGACATGGGGTGAAAAACTGTTTTTT
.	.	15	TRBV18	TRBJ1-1	CASSPRGSGGTEAFF	TGTGCCAGCTCACCACGGGGAAGCGGTGGCACTGAAGCTTTCTTT
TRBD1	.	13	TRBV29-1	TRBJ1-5	CSVGQGPRQPQHF	TGCAGCGTTGGACAGGGCCCGCGGCAGCCCCAGCATTTT
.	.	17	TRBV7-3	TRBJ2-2	CASSSTGGPTATGELFF	TGTGCCAGCAGCTCCACCGGGGGACCTACGGCCACCGGGGAGCTGTTTTTT
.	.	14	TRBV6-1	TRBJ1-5	CASSTGLNNQPQHF	TGTGCCAGCAGTACCGGACTCAACAATCAGCCCCAGCATTTT
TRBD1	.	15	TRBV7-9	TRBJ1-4	CASSPGQGVTEKLFF	TGTGCCAGCAGCCCGGGACAGGGGGTTACTGAAAAACTGTTTTTT
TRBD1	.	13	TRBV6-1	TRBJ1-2	CASSDDRVGGYTF	TGTGCCAGCAGTGACGACAGGGTAGGAGGCTACACCTTC
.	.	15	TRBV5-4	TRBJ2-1	CASSLVGRDYNEQFF	TGTGCCAGCAGCTTGGTCGGGCGGGACTACAATGAGCAGTTCTTC
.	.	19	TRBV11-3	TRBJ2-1	CASSLDPWVASFDYNEQFF	TGTGCCAGCAGCTTAGATCCTTGGGTGGCTAGCTTTGATTACAATGAGCAGTTCTTC
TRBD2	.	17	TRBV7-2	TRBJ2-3	CASSHVLGGGDTDTQYF	TGTGCCAGCAGCCACGTCTTGGGCGGGGGGGACACAGATACGCAGTATTTT
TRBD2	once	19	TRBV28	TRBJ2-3	CASGLSRTSGGSVRDTQYF	TGTGCCAGCGGCTTATCAAGGACTAGCGGGGGTTCTGTCAGAGATACGCAGTATTTT
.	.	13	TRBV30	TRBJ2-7	CAWTGTKGNEQYF	TGTGCCTGGACCGGGACAAAAGGAAACGAGCAGTACTTC
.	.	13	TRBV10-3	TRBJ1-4	CAIRLNSNEKLFF	TGTGCCATTCGACTGAACTCAAATGAAAAACTGTTTTTT
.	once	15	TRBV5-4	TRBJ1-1	CASSPQAGFYTEAFF	TGTGCCAGCAGCCCCCAGGCAGGATTCTACACTGAAGCTTTCTTT
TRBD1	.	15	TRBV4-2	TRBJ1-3	CASSQDRVRGNTIYF	TGTGCCAGCAGCCAGGACAGGGTTCGGGGAAACACCATATATTTT
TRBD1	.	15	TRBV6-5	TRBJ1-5	CASSRDSLSNQPQHF	TGTGCCAGCAGTCGGGACAGTTTGAGCAATCAGCCCCAGCATTTT
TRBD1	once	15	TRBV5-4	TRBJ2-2	CASSFRDRGTGELFF	TGTGCCAGCAGCTTTCGGGACAGGGGAACCGGGGAGCTGTTTTTT